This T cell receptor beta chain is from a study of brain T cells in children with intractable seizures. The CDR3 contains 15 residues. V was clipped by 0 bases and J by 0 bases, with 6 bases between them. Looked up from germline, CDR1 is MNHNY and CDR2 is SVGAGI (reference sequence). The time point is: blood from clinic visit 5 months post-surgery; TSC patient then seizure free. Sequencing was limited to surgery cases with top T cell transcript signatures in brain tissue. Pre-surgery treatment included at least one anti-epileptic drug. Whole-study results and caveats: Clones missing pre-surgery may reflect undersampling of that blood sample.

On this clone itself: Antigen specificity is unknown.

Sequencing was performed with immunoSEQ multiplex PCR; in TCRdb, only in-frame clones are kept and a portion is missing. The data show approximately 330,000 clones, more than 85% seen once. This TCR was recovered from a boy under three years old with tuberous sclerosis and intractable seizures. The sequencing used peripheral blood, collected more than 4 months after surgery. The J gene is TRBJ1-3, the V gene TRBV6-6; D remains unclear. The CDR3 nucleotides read TGTGCCAGCAGTTACTCCGGGGACTCTGGAAACACCATATATTTT. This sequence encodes CASSYSGDSGNTIYF.